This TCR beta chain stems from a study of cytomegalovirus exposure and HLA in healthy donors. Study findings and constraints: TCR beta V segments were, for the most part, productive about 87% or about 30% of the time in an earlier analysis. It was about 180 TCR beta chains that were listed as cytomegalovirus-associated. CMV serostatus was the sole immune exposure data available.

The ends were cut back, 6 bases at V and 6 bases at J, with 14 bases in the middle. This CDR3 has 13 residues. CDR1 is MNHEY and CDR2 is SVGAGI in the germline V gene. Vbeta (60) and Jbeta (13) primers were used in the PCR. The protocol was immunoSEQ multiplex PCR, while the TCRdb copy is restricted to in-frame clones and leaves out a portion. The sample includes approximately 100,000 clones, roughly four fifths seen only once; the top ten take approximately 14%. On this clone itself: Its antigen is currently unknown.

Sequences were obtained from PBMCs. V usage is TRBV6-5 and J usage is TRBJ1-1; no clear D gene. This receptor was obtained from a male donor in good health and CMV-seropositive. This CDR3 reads CASRAKGAAEAFF. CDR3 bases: TGTGCCAGCAGAGCGAAAGGAGCCGCTGAAGCTTTCTTT.